This T cell receptor (beta chain) was sequenced during a study of T cell responses to AZD1222 COVID-19 vaccine. Study outcomes and limitations: Just five or six AZD1222 recipients tested seropositive at baseline.

CDR3 size: 13 residues. After removal of 7 bases from V and 5 bases from J, the junction contained 7 bases not matched to a gene. Germline V gene data show CDR1 as SNHLY and CDR2 as FYNNEI. Regarding this clone: Antigen unknown.

Data came from immunoSEQ multiplex PCR; TCRdb stores just in-frame clones and leaves some out. Counted here are about 110,000 clones, about 94% occurring once; the ten biggest clones make up approximately 2.8%. The gene calls are TRBV2 and TRBJ1-2; 7 bases match TRBD1. This specimen was peripheral blood, taken 28 days after the second AZD1222 dose. The clonotype comes from an adult who received the AZD1222 COVID-19 vaccine. The CDR3 DNA reads as TGTGCCAGCACCCTCGGACAGGAGTATGGCTACACCTTC. Translating gives CASTLGQEYGYTF.